One and the same sample provided the 10 T cell receptor beta chains below, sequenced in a study of control samples from healthy donors and cancer patients. Generated by immunoSEQ multiplex PCR, the TCRdb table keeps only in-frame clones and is missing some. This sample has 99,000 or so clones, with under 90% found just once. The sequenced sample consisted of blood. These receptors came from a woman aged 50 to 65 in good health.

The rearrangement joins TRBV21-1 to TRBJ1-1. TRBV21-1 is a pseudogene locus. The CDR3 totals 16 residues. CDR3 sequence reads: CASSKVGCRLNTEAFF. CDR3 sequence (DNA): TGTGCCAGCAGCAAAGTCGGGTGCCGGCTGAACACTGAAGCTTTCTTT.

The rearrangement uses TRBV7-3 and TRBJ1-1; D is perhaps TRBD1 (5 bases). V lost 5 bases and J lost 3, with 13 bases in between. This CDR3 spans 14 amino acids. Germline CDR1 SGHTA, CDR2 FQGTGA. CDR3 sequence (DNA): TGTGCCAGCAGCCTACAGGCGGGGGACACTGAAGCTTTCTTT. Amino acids: CASSLQAGDTEAFF.

This chain joins TRBV19 and TRBJ1-3; weak D call: TRBD1 (5 bases). V was clipped by 7 bases and J by 2 bases, with 15 bases between them. The CDR3 sequence is 15 residues long. Germline V lookup: CDR1 LNHDA, CDR2 SQIVND (reference sequence). The CDR3 region has the DNA TGTGCCAGTATAAGGTTCGCCAGGGCTGGAAACACCATATATTTT. This gives the protein CASIRFARAGNTIYF.

The chain recombines TRBV2 with TRBJ2-1; 14 positions agree with TRBD2. Germline CDR1 SNHLY, CDR2 FYNNEI. V shed 6 bases and J 9 bases; nucleotides not matched to a gene: 4. The CDR3 has 14 residues. Here the CDR3 DNA reads TGTGCCAGCAGCGGGACTAGCGGGAGACTTGAGCAGTTCTTC. Its protein product is CASSGTSGRLEQFF.

This clone was seen only a few times. This chain uses TRBV7-2 with TRBJ2-1; D perhaps matches TRBD2 (6 bases). V was shortened by 1 base and J by 8 bases, with 18 bases between the two germline ends. The CDR3 spans 16 residues. Germline assignment: CDR1 SGHTA and CDR2 FQGNSA. CDR3 bases: TGTGCCAGCAGCTTAGAGTTCGGGGGAGTTTGGGATGAGCAGTTCTTC. The encoded protein is CASSLEFGGVWDEQFF.

The genes are TRBV27 and TRBJ1-6, with D unresolved. The CDR3 extends over 14 amino acids. The V gene lost 4 bases and the J gene lost 7 bases, with 11 bases spanning the gap. Germline V gives CDR1 MNHEY, CDR2 SMNVEV (reference sequence). CDR3 amino acids: CASSSGSRNSPLHF. CDR3 DNA sequence: TGTGCCAGCAGTTCGGGAAGTAGGAATTCACCCCTCCACTTT.

The chain combines TRBV7-3 with TRBJ2-3, with D possibly matching TRBD1 (5 bases). Germline CDR1 is SGHTA and CDR2 is FQGTGA. V lost 4 bases and J 2 bases, leaving 10 bases between the germline ends. The CDR3 runs to 14 residues. The CDR3 sequence: CASSSARATDTQYF. CDR3 DNA sequence: TGTGCCAGCAGCTCGGCCAGGGCCACAGATACGCAGTATTTT. Complete variable domain (other parts from reference TRBV7-3 and TRBJ2-3): GAGVSQTPSNKVTEKGKYVELRCDPISGHTALYWYRQSLGQGPEFLIYFQGTGAADDSGLPNDRFFAVRPEGSVSTLKIQRTERGDSAVYLCASSSARATDTQYFGPGTRLTVL.

The chain uses TRBV3-1 (or the pseudogene TRBV3-2) and TRBJ1-5, with TRBD1 matching over 9 bases. Germline V gene sequence: CDR1 LGHDT, CDR2 YNNKEL (reference sequence). The ends lost 4 bases at V and 0 bases at J; junction bases unmatched: 10. This CDR3 has 18 amino acids. CDR3 sequence reads: CASSPTGQGFRSNQPQHF. CDR3 bases: TGTGCCAGCAGCCCGACTGGACAGGGGTTCCGTAGCAATCAGCCCCAGCATTTT.

This clone was observed a single time. The V call is TRBV6-1, the J call TRBJ2-1; TRBD1 aligns across 11 bases. J gave up 6 bases and V 2 bases, and 9 bases lay outside the gene matches. This CDR3 comprises 17 residues. CDR1 and CDR2 from the germline V gene are MNHNS and SASEGT. The CDR3 DNA reads as TGTGCCAGCAGTGAAAAAATAGGGACAGGGGGTTCCAATGAGCAGTTCTTC. This codes for CASSEKIGTGGSNEQFF.

The chain couples TRBV5-4 to TRBJ2-3; D remains ambiguous. Germline-derived CDR1 and CDR2 are SGHNT and YYREEE (reference sequence). V dropped 4 bases and J dropped 2 bases, with 5 bases sitting between them. The length of the CDR3 is 12 residues. CDR3 DNA: TGTGCCAGCAGCGCCTACACAGATACGCAGTATTTT. Translating it yields CASSAYTDTQYF.